These 25 T cell receptor beta chains came from one sample sequenced in a study of cytomegalovirus exposure and HLA in healthy donors. The PCR used 60 Vbeta and 13 Jbeta primers. TCRdb keeps only in-frame clones here, not all; method: immunoSEQ multiplex PCR. The sample shows about 200,000 clones, 85% to 90% of them seen only once. The sequencing input was PBMCs. The source is a man aged 30-40 years in good health and CMV-seronegative.

The chain has TRBV19 and TRBJ1-5; D is unresolved. The CDR3 extends over 15 amino acids. Trimming left V 3 bases short and J 0 bases short, with 9 bases between. Looked up from germline, CDR1 is LNHDA and CDR2 is SQIVND (reference sequence). CDR3: CASSMLPYSNQPQHF. The CDR3 nucleotides are TGTGCCAGTAGTATGCTGCCCTATAGCAATCAGCCCCAGCATTTT.

This clone was observed a handful of times. The chain combines TRBV6-6 with TRBJ1-2; no clear D gene. V was shortened by 8 bases and J by 3 bases, with 16 bases between the two germline ends. This CDR3 spans 14 amino acids. Germline lookup yields CDR1 MNHNY and CDR2 SVGAGI (reference sequence). The CDR3 loop is CASSAAGTYYGYTF. The DNA for the CDR3 is TGTGCCAGCTCCGCTGCGGGCACATACTATGGCTACACCTTC.

This sequence joins TRBV11-2 and TRBJ2-4; 7 nucleotides align to TRBD2. Germline V gene sequence: CDR1 SGHAT, CDR2 FQNNGV. The CDR3 spans 20 residues. The trim removed 0 bases at V and 0 bases at J, leaving 14 bases unmatched. This CDR3 is CASSLDPGLSLSLAKNIQYF. CDR3 nucleotides: TGTGCCAGCAGCTTAGATCCGGGACTATCCCTTTCGTTAGCCAAAAACATTCAGTACTTC.

This clone was counted once. The chain has TRBV6-5 and TRBJ2-1; the match to TRBD2 covers 10 bases. With V trimmed by 6 bases and J by 4 bases, 6 bases remained unmatched. The CDR3 has 15 residues. Germline V gene sequence: CDR1 MNHEY, CDR2 SVGAGI. CDR3 region: CASRLAGDLYNEQFF. The CDR3 nucleotides read TGTGCCAGCAGGCTAGCGGGAGACCTTTACAATGAGCAGTTCTTC.

The chain uses TRBV11-1 and TRBJ2-3; 14 nucleotides line up with TRBD2. J lost 7 bases, V lost 4 bases, and 7 bases had no gene match. CDR1 and CDR2 (germline): SGHAT, FQDESV (reference sequence). This CDR3 is 16 amino acids long. Written as DNA, the CDR3 is TGTGCCAGCAGCTCCGGGACTAGCGGGAGAGTTTATACGCAGTATTTT. This sequence encodes CASSSGTSGRVYTQYF.

The chain joins TRBV5-1 to TRBJ2-7, with TRBD1 matching 7 bases. The junction had 8 bases not matched to a gene; V was cut back by 3 bases and J by 5 bases. Looked up from germline, CDR1 is SGHRS and CDR2 is YFSETQ. This CDR3 contains 14 residues. The CDR3 reads CASSSSLGGHEQYF. For the CDR3, the DNA is TGCGCCAGCAGCTCCTCACTAGGGGGCCACGAGCAGTACTTC. The entire variable domain, with the rest obtained from reference TRBV5-1 and TRBJ2-7, is as follows: KAGVTQTPRYLIKTRGQQVTLSCSPISGHRSVSWYQQTPGQGLQFLFEYFSETQRNKGNFPGRFSGRQFSNSRSEMNVSTLELGDSALYLCASSSSLGGHEQYFGPGTRLTVT.

There are a few counts of this clone. This chain joins TRBV19 and TRBJ2-1; 9 nucleotides agree with TRBD2. The CDR3 has 17 amino acids. With V trimmed by 3 bases and J by 2 bases, 8 bases remained unmatched. Germline-derived CDR1 and CDR2 are LNHDA and SQIVND (reference sequence). In nucleotides, the CDR3 is TGTGCCAGTAGTATGCCCCCCTCTAGCGGGGCCTACAATGAGCAGTTCTTC. The encoded protein is CASSMPPSSGAYNEQFF.

This clone came up a few times. This chain uses TRBV7-9 with TRBJ2-7, with 10 bases lining up with TRBD1. This CDR3 is 16 amino acids long. Germline V gives CDR1 SEHNR, CDR2 FQNEAQ (reference sequence). V lost 5 bases, J lost 4 bases, and 11 bases stayed unmatched. The CDR3: CASSQSRDRGRYEQYF. CDR3 DNA sequence: TGTGCCAGCAGCCAAAGCCGGGACAGGGGTCGGTACGAGCAGTACTTC. Combining the CDR3 with reference TRBV7-9 and TRBJ2-7 gives the whole variable domain DTGVSQNPRHKITKRGQNVTFRCDPISEHNRLYWYRQTLGQGPEFLTYFQNEAQLEKSRLLSDRFSAERPKGSFSTLEIQRTEQGDSAMYLCASSQSRDRGRYEQYFGPGTRLTVT.

This chain connects TRBV5-6 to TRBJ1-1; 8 nucleotides agree with TRBD1. V shed 4 bases, J shed 3 bases, and the junction held 5 bases outside the gene matches. Germline assignment: CDR1 SGHDT and CDR2 YYEEEE. The length of the CDR3 is 14 residues. CDR3: CASSPKTGDTEAFF. The CDR3, as DNA: TGTGCCAGCAGCCCAAAGACAGGGGACACTGAAGCTTTCTTT.

CDR3 amino acids: CASSLVQGSYGYTF. The CDR3 DNA is TGTGCCAGCAGCTTAGTCCAGGGCAGCTATGGCTACACCTTC. This sequence joins TRBV7-2 and TRBJ1-2; TRBD1 is a possible D gene (5 bases). Deletions cut 1 base from V and 4 bases from J, with 10 bases between. Per germline, CDR1 SGHTA and CDR2 FQGNSA. The CDR3 is 14 residues long.

The chain is built from TRBV2 and TRBJ2-1, with D perhaps matching TRBD1 (5 bases). The germline CDR1 and CDR2 sequences are SNHLY and FYNNEI. V gave up 4 bases and J gave up 6 bases, with 13 bases separating them. The CDR3 has 14 amino acids. CDR3 in DNA: TGTGCCAGCAGTGCGCAGGGTTTACCCAATGAGCAGTTCTTC. Encoded protein: CASSAQGLPNEQFF.

For this clone: The junction and the germline gene differ at one end; a read error may be behind it. The chain joins TRBV19 to TRBJ2-3, with 9 positions matching TRBD1. The germline CDR1 and CDR2 sequences are LNHDA and SQIVND (reference sequence). The CDR3 extends over 12 amino acids. The CDR3 DNA sequence: TGTGCCAGTAGTATAGATAGGGGACAGGGACCCTTT. It specifies CASSIDRGQGPF.

This clone has just a few counts. CDR3 sequence reads: CASSPQGQMNTEAFF. The CDR3 region has the DNA TGTGCCAGCAGCCCTCAGGGACAGATGAACACTGAAGCTTTCTTT. The J gene is TRBJ1-1, the V gene TRBV7-9; 7 bases line up with TRBD1. From germline, CDR1 is SEHNR and CDR2 FQNEAQ (reference sequence). The J segment lost 0 bases and the V segment lost 5 bases, leaving 6 bases of the junction unmatched. This CDR3 spans 15 amino acids. The full variable domain, rest sourced from reference TRBV7-9 and TRBJ1-1, is DTGVSQNPRHKITKRGQNVTFRCDPISEHNRLYWYRQTLGQGPEFLTYFQNEAQLEKSRLLSDRFSAERPKGSFSTLEIQRTEQGDSAMYLCASSPQGQMNTEAFFGQGTRLTVV.

V usage is TRBV28 and J usage is TRBJ1-2, with TRBD1 as a possible D gene (6 bases). V was trimmed by 9 bases and J by 7 bases, leaving 15 bases between them. This CDR3 is built from 12 residues. From germline, CDR1 is MDHEN and CDR2 SYDVKM. CDR3 nucleotide sequence: TGTGCCAGTAGAACCAACAGGGCTGGCTACACCTTC. Amino acids: CASRTNRAGYTF.

This chain uses TRBV4-3 with TRBJ2-3, with D possibly being TRBD1 (6 bases). The ends were cut back, 7 bases at V and 6 bases at J, with 20 bases in the middle. Germline V gives CDR1 LGHNA, CDR2 YSLEER. The CDR3 is 15 residues long. CDR3 nucleotide sequence: TGCGCCAGCACCCGACAGGCTTACTTACAGGATACGCAGTATTTT. Its translation is CASTRQAYLQDTQYF.

This clone was found once. CDR3 sequence: CASSEQGSNQPQHF. The CDR3 nucleotides read TGTGCCAGCAGTGAACAGGGAAGCAATCAGCCCCAGCATTTT. The rearrangement links TRBV6-1 to TRBJ1-5, with D perhaps TRBD1 (5 bases). Per the germline V gene, CDR1 is MNHNS and CDR2 is SASEGT. V dropped 2 bases and J dropped 1 base, with 6 bases sitting between them. The CDR3 runs to 14 residues.

The rearrangement joins TRBV5-4 to TRBJ1-3, with 7 bases fitting TRBD1. Germline CDR1 reads SGHNT; CDR2 reads YYREEE (reference sequence). The V and J ends lost 4 bases and 3 bases, in that order; junction bases with no gene match: 4. This CDR3 is 14 amino acids long. CDR3 in amino acids: CASSATGVGNTIYF. CDR3 sequence (DNA): TGTGCCAGCAGCGCAACAGGGGTTGGAAACACCATATATTTT.

The chain recombines TRBV7-9 with TRBJ1-1; 7 positions match TRBD1. Germline V gives CDR1 SEHNR, CDR2 FQNEAQ (reference sequence). Trimming took 4 bases from V and 0 from J; bases not matched to a gene: 11. This CDR3 is 17 amino acids long. Here the CDR3 DNA reads TGTGCCAGCAGCTCCCCTAACAGGGGCCCCATGAACACTGAAGCTTTCTTT. Translating it yields CASSSPNRGPMNTEAFF.

There are a few counts of this clone. The chain uses TRBV4-2 and TRBJ2-5; TRBD2 aligns across 9 bases. The V and J ends lost 3 bases and 3 bases, in that order; junction bases with no gene match: 14. The V gene's germline CDR1 is LGHNA and CDR2 YNFKEQ. There are 18 residues in the CDR3. CDR3 DNA: TGTGCCAGCAGCCACCTTCCCAACAGCGGGAGGAAAAAAGAGACCCAGTACTTC. This translates into CASSHLPNSGRKKETQYF.

Regarding this clone: The germline gene is not matched at one end of the junction; a read error may be the cause. The genes are TRBV6-5 and TRBJ2-7, with D possibly matching TRBD2 (6 bases). This CDR3 contains 13 residues. CDR1 and CDR2 from the germline V gene are MNHEY and SVGAGI. Here the CDR3 DNA reads TGTGCCAGCAGGACTGATTCTAGCGCCGAGCTGTACTTC. Translating gives CASRTDSSAELYF.

The chain is built from TRBV9 and TRBJ1-2, with a tentative D call TRBD1 (6 bases). The V end was cut by 0 bases, the J end by 4 bases, with 10 bases between. The CDR3 contains 14 residues. Germline CDR1 and CDR2: SGDLS and YYNGEE. The CDR3 sequence is CASSVGGGPYGYTF. CDR3 coding DNA: TGTGCCAGCAGCGTAGGGGGGGGGCCCTATGGCTACACCTTC.

This chain joins TRBV6-7 and TRBJ1-5, with D unresolved. TRBV6-7 is identified as an open reading frame with a role that is uncertain. V lost 5 bases and J lost 9, with 23 bases in between. This CDR3 region has 16 residues. The CDR3 loop reads CASSPGILGLIWPQHF. The CDR3 bases are TGTGCCAGCAGTCCCGGGATTTTGGGCCTGATTTGGCCCCAGCATTTT.

V and J are TRBV6-6 and TRBJ2-7; the match to TRBD2 covers 12 bases. CDR1 is MNHNY, CDR2 SVGAGI, per germline (reference sequence). V dropped 0 bases and J dropped 6; count of bases not matched to a gene: 6. The CDR3 consists of 16 residues. CDR3 bases: TGTGCCAGCAGTTACTCCGGGCTAGCGGGAGGGTCCGAGCAGTACTTC. This sequence encodes CASSYSGLAGGSEQYF.

The chain carries TRBV28 and TRBJ2-2; tentatively, D is TRBD2 (6 bases). This CDR3 has 17 residues. The V and J ends lost 0 bases and 7 bases respectively, with 18 bases between them. CDR1 is MDHEN and CDR2 is SYDVKM in the germline V gene. The DNA for the CDR3 is TGTGCCAGCAGTTTATGGGAAGATGACGGGAGTGTCGGGGAGCTGTTTTTT. Amino acid sequence: CASSLWEDDGSVGELFF.

The rearrangement links TRBV7-2 to TRBJ1-2, with TRBD1 matching over 7 bases. Germline V gene sequence: CDR1 SGHTA, CDR2 FQGNSA. Germline trimming cut 2 bases from V and 4 bases from J; bases unmatched to any gene: 4. The CDR3 is 14 residues long. The CDR3 protein is CASSLTAGGYGYTF. As DNA, the CDR3 is TGTGCCAGCAGCTTAACAGCAGGGGGCTATGGCTACACCTTC.